The rows below give T cell receptor beta chains drawn from one sample of a study of blood T cell repertoires in COVID-19. Generated by immunoSEQ multiplex PCR, the TCRdb table keeps only in-frame clones and is missing some. The table includes approximately 76,000 clones, 65% to 90% detected once. Input material: peripheral blood. The receptors were sampled from a woman aged 55 to 70 with acute or convalescent COVID-19. CDR3s include the opening cysteine and the closing phenylalanine or tryptophan. The order of the fields is clone size, V gene, D gene, J gene, CDR3 protein. D genes are given only for firm matches. A clone size is listed for some rows: how often the clone was seen (once, few, many), or a class if it is expanded.

NA	TRBV9	TRBD1	TRBJ1-1	CASSTTGWSEAFF
NA	TRBV6-2/TRBV6-3	NA	TRBJ1-1	CASSNPRLETNTEAFF
NA	TRBV5-4	NA	TRBJ2-3	CASSLASGTDTQYF
NA	TRBV25-1	TRBD1	TRBJ1-3	CASREQGQLHF
NA	TRBV29-1	NA	TRBJ1-1	CSVEGGNTEAFF
NA	TRBV2	NA	TRBJ1-2	CASSPTGNYGYTF
NA	TRBV6-5	NA	TRBJ1-4	CASRQSRVTNEKLFF
NA	TRBV5-4	NA	TRBJ2-1	CASSPGGINEQFF
NA	TRBV27	NA	TRBJ1-5	CASSFGGGAGNQPQHF
NA	TRBV25-1	NA	TRBJ1-2	CASSGSIGTSKLWGYTF
NA	TRBV3-1/TRBV3-2	NA	TRBJ1-3	CASSQATDTIYF
NA	TRBV7-6	TRBD2	TRBJ2-7	CASSPLRRLSTSGGPLVEEQYF
NA	TRBV14	NA	TRBJ1-4	CASSHFRRGTTNEKLFF
NA	TRBV3-1/TRBV3-2	NA	TRBJ1-1	CASSQSQALRAFF
NA	TRBV30	NA	TRBJ1-1	CAWSDLRPLNTEAFF
NA	TRBV13	TRBD1	TRBJ1-3	CASSLGTGAASGNTIYF
NA	TRBV7-3	TRBD1	TRBJ2-3	CASSSGQGNTYTQYF
NA	TRBV5-1	TRBD1	TRBJ2-7	CASSSLGTGIDEQYF
NA	TRBV19	NA	TRBJ2-3	CASSMRIFTDTQYF
NA	TRBV5-1	NA	TRBJ2-5	CASSPLRGGETQYF
NA	TRBV6-6	NA	TRBJ2-4	CASDSQEAIAKNIQYF
NA	TRBV11-2	NA	TRBJ2-7	CASSGTYEQYF
few	TRBV5-8	NA	TRBJ2-2	CASSRIQESGELFF
few	TRBV6-1	TRBD2	TRBJ2-3	CASSVLRLAGGVGTDTQYF